This T cell receptor (beta chain) came from a study of cytomegalovirus exposure and HLA in healthy donors. PCR involved 60 Vbeta and 13 Jbeta primers. Libraries were prepared by immunoSEQ multiplex PCR; TCRdb keeps only in-frame clonotypes and omits some of them. The sample records 100,000 or so clones, around 80% being singletons. Germline CDR1 and CDR2: MNHEY and SVGAGI. This CDR3 has 15 residues. The V end lost 7 bases, the J end lost 1 base, and 14 bases lay between the germline ends. Study results and limitations: Productive rates of about 87% or about 30% were seen for most TCR beta V segments in an earlier analysis.

Remarks on this clone: Its antigen is still unknown.

Sequencing used PBMCs. This clonotype was sampled from a man aged 25 to 40 in good health and CMV-seronegative. This sequence joins TRBV6-5 and TRBJ1-5, with D possibly TRBD1 on 6 matching bases. The CDR3 loop is CASKWQGQSNQPQHF. The CDR3 bases are TGTGCCAGCAAGTGGCAGGGACAAAGCAATCAGCCCCAGCATTTT.